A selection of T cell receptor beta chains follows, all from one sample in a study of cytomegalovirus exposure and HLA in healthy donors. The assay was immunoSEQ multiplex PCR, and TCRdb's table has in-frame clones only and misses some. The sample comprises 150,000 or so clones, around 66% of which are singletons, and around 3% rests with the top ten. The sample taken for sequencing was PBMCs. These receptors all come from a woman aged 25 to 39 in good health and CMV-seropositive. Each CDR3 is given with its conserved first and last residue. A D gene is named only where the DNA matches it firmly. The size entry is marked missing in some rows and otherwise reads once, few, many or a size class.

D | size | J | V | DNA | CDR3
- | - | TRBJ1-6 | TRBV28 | TGTGCCAGCAGGCCCCATGGGGGCCTGGGGGATTCACCCCTCCACTTT | CASRPHGGLGDSPLHF
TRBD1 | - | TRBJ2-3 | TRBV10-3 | TGTGCCATCAGTGAGCGGACAGGGCCTCCAGATACGCAGTATTTT | CAISERTGPPDTQYF
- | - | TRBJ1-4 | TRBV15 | TGTGCCACCAGCAGAGCATCGGGAGAAAAACTGTTTTTT | CATSRASGEKLFF
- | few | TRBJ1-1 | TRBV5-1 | TGCGCCAGCAGACCAAGACAAGGGACACTTGAAGCTTTCTTT | CASRPRQGTLEAFF
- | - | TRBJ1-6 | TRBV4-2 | TGTGCCAGCAGCCAAGGGACACCTAATAATTATAATTCACCCCTCCACTTT | CASSQGTPNNYNSPLHF
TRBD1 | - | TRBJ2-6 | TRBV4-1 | TGCGCCAGCAGCCAAGGGGACAGGGGCAACTCTGGGGCCAACGTCCTGACTTTC | CASSQGDRGNSGANVLTF
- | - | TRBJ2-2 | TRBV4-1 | TGCGCCAGCAGCCAAGATGAGAGTAGCGGGGAGCTGTTTTTT | CASSQDESSGELFF
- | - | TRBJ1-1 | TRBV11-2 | TGTGCCAGCAGCTTATGGATGGGGCGGAACACTGAAGCTTTCTTT | CASSLWMGRNTEAFF
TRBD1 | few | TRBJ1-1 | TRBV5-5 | TGTGCCAGCAACGGACGTGTTAGGACAGGGGAAGCGGCTTTCTTT | CASNGRVRTGEAAFF
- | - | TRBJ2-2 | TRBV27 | TGTGCCAGCAGTTCTTACACCGGGGAGCTGTTTTTT | CASSSYTGELFF
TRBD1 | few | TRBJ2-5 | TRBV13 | TGTGCCAGCAGCGGGGAGGACAGGGCGTCCGAGACCCAGTACTTC | CASSGEDRASETQYF
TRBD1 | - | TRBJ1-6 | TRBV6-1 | TGTGCCAGCGGATGGACAGGGGGCCATTCACCCCTCCACTTT | CASGWTGGHSPLHF
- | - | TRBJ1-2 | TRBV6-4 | TGTGCCAGCAGTGACTCGGAAGAGAGGGGCTACACCTTC | CASSDSEERGYTF
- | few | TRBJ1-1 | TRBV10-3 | TGTGCCATCAGGGCGGGATCGGACACTGAAGCTTTCTTT | CAIRAGSDTEAFF
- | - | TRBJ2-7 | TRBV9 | TGTGCCAGCAGCGTAGAGGACAGAGAGCACTACGAGCAGTACTTC | CASSVEDREHYEQYF
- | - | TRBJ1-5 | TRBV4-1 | TGCGCCAGCAGCCAAGGGACTTATAGCAATCAGCCCCAGCATTTT | CASSQGTYSNQPQHF
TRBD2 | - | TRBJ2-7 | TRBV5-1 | TGCGCCAGCAGCTTGGTCGGCGGGAGCTCCTACGAGCAGTACTTC | CASSLVGGSSYEQYF
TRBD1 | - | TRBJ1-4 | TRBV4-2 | TGTGCCAGCAGCCAACGGGACAGGGACTGGAAACTGTTTTTT | CASSQRDRDWKLFF
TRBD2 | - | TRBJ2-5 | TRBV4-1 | TGCGCCAGCAGCCCCGCACTAGCGAGCCAAGAGACCCAGTACTTC | CASSPALASQETQYF
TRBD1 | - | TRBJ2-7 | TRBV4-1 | TGCGCCAGCAGGTTAGAGTCCGGGACAGACGAGCAGTACTTC | CASRLESGTDEQYF
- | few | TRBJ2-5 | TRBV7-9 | TGTGCCAGCAGCTTTGGGCTGGAGACCCAGTACTTC | CASSFGLETQYF
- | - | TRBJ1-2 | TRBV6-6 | TGTGCCAGCAGTTACGAGGGTCCCTATGGCTACACCTTC | CASSYEGPYGYTF
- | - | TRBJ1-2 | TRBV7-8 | TGTGCCAGCAGCTCTACCGCAGGCGATGGCTACACCTTC | CASSSTAGDGYTF
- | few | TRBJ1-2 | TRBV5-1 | TGCGCCAGCAGCTTGGGGTCAGGGAACTATGGCTACACCTTC | CASSLGSGNYGYTF
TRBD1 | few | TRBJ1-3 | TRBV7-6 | TGTGCCAGCAGCTTAGAGGCAGGGGGAGGAAACACCATATATTTT | CASSLEAGGGNTIYF
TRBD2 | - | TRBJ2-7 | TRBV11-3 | TGTGCCAGCAGCTTAGGCGGGAGTTCCCCCTACGAGCAGTACTTC | CASSLGGSSPYEQYF
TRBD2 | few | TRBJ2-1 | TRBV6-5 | TGTGCCAGCAGTCCTGGACTAGCGGGAGGGGAGCAGTTCTTC | CASSPGLAGGEQFF
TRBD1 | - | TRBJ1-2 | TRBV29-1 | TGCAGCTTCCGGGACAGCTATGGCTACACCTTC | CSFRDSYGYTF
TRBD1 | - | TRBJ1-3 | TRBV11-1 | TGTGCCAGCAGCCTAGGGGGCTCATCTGGAAACACCATATATTTT | CASSLGGSSGNTIYF
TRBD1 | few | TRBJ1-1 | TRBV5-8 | TGTGCCAGCAGCTTGGGCTGGACAGGCCTGAACACTGAAGCTTTCTTT | CASSLGWTGLNTEAFF
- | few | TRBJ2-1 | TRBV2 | TGTGCCAGCACCGCGACAGGGACTTATAGGGACAATGAGCAGTTCTTC | CASTATGTYRDNEQFF
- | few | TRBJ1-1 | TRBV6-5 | TGTGCCACCGCAGGGAACACTGAAGCTTTCTTT | CATAGNTEAFF
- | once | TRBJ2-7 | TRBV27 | TGTGCCAGCAGTTTGATTCTAGGAGGCTACGAGCAGTACTTC | CASSLILGGYEQYF
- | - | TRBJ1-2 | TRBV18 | TGTGCCAGCTCAAGACAGGTTGGGACCCCGTATGGCTACACCTTC | CASSRQVGTPYGYTF
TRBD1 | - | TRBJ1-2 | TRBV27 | TGTGCCAGCAGTTTTCGGACAGGGCCTAACTATGGCTACACCTTC | CASSFRTGPNYGYTF
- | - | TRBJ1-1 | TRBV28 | TGTGCCAGCAGTTCGGGGGGCGCGGTTCCTGGGGCTTTCTTT | CASSSGGAVPGAFF
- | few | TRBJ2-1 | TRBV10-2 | TGCGCCAGCAGTCCTTACAATGAGCAGTTCTTC | CASSPYNEQFF
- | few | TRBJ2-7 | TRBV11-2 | TGTGCCAGCAGCTACATGGGGAGTTACGAGCAGTACTTC | CASSYMGSYEQYF
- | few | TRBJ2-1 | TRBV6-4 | TGTGCCAGCAGTGCCAGGGAACACAATGAGCAGTTCTTC | CASSAREHNEQFF
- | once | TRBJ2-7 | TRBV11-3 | TGTGCCAGCAGCTTACACGGGACCTACGAGCAGTACTTC | CASSLHGTYEQYF
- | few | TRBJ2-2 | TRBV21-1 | TGTGCCAGCAGCACCGGACAGGGGAGCACCGGGGAGCTGTTTTTT | CASSTGQGSTGELFF
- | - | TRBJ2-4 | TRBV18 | TGTGCCAGCTCACCCCGCAGTGTCATTTCCAAAAACATTCAGTACTTC | CASSPRSVISKNIQYF
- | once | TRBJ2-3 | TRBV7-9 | TGTGCCAGCAGCTTAGTCGCCCCAGGGGGGACGCAGTATTTT | CASSLVAPGGTQYF
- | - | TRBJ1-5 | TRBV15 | TGTGCCACCAGCAGGGGGGAAGGGACAAAGAGTCAGCCCCAGCATTTT | CATSRGEGTKSQPQHF
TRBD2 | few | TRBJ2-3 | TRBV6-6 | TGTGCCAGCAGTTACGGGCGGGAGACAGATACGCAGTATTTT | CASSYGRETDTQYF
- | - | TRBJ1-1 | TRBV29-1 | TGCAGCGCAGGGCCGTGGAACACTGAAGCTTTCTTT | CSAGPWNTEAFF
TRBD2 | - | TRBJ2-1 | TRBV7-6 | TGTGCCAGCAGCTTAGGTTCAGTGGCTAGCGGGGTTCATGAGCAGTTCTTC | CASSLGSVASGVHEQFF
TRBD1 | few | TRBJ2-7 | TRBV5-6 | TGTGCCAGCAGCTACGGACCAGGGGGCCTTCCTCCCTACGAGCAGTACTTC | CASSYGPGGLPPYEQYF
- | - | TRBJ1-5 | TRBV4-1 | TGCGCCAGCAGCCAACCGACAGACAAACTTAGCAATCAGCCCCAGCATTTT | CASSQPTDKLSNQPQHF
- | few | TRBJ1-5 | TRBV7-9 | TGTGCCAGCAGCTTGTTAAATTCGCAGCCCCAGCATTTT | CASSLLNSQPQHF
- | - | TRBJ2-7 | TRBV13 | TGTGCCAGCAGCTTCGAAGACGTCGGGGTGCCGGGCCACCCCCCCTACGAGCAGTACTTC | CASSFEDVGVPGHPPYEQYF
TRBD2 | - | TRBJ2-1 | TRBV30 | TGTGCCTGGAGTACGGGGGGGGCCCACAATGAGCAGTTCTTC | CAWSTGGAHNEQFF
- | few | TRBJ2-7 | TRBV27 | TGTGCCAGCAGTTTAACAGGGTTCTTCCACGAGCAGTACTTC | CASSLTGFFHEQYF